A single sample is the source of the 24 T cell receptor beta chains below, sequenced in a study of OX40 agonist ivuxolimab in advanced cancers. Method: immunoSEQ multiplex PCR; TCRdb's copy keeps in-frame clones and lacks some. The sample has around 94,000 clones; roughly 90% are singletons. The source was CD4+ or CD8+ T cells sorted from blood, collected in a trial of the OX40 agonist ivuxolimab. These receptors all stem from an adult with an advanced solid tumor such as melanoma, head and neck, liver or kidney cancer.

Here the CDR3 reads CASSGTVQETQYF. The CDR3, as DNA: TGTGCCAGCAGCGGGACAGTACAAGAGACCCAGTACTTC. V gene TRBV9 combines with J gene TRBJ2-5; TRBD1 is a possible D gene (6 bases). V lost 3 bases to trimming and J lost 2 bases, with 8 bases between them. Germline V gene data show CDR1 as SGDLS and CDR2 as YYNGEE. The CDR3 length is 13 residues.

This clone occurred once. The chain links TRBV7-6 to TRBJ2-3; TRBD2 might be the D (6 bases). CDR1 is SGHVS, CDR2 FNYEAQ, per germline. Trimming removed 5 bases at V and 0 bases at J, with 15 bases between. The CDR3 spans 16 residues. This chain's CDR3 is CASSTVAGTSTDTQYF. The CDR3 DNA reads TGTGCCAGCAGCACTGTCGCCGGGACTAGCACAGATACGCAGTATTTT.

The chain links TRBV4-1 to TRBJ1-6, with 9 bases that match TRBD1. The CDR3 has 19 residues. CDR1 and CDR2 from the germline V gene are MGHRA and YSYEKL. V lost 2 bases to trimming and J lost 10 bases; unmatched junction nucleotides: 18. The CDR3 DNA reads TGCGCCAGCAGCCAACGGATTCCGGGACAGGGAAGGAAAGACTCACCCCTCCACTTT. It yields the protein CASSQRIPGQGRKDSPLHF.

This clone was found once. CDR3 amino acids: CASSEGSTSGITDTQYF. The DNA of the CDR3 is TGTGCCAGCAGTGAAGGATCCACTAGCGGGATCACAGATACGCAGTATTTT. The V call is TRBV6-1, the J call TRBJ2-3, with 10 bases that match TRBD2. The germline gives CDR1 MNHNS, CDR2 SASEGT. The CDR3 sequence is 17 residues long. Trimming at V came to 1 base and at J to 2 bases, leaving 6 bases not matched to a gene.

The rearrangement links TRBV27 to TRBJ1-2, with TRBD1 identical over 7 bases. The CDR3 length is 12 residues. In germline, CDR1 is MNHEY, CDR2 SMNVEV (reference sequence). Losses at the gene ends were 10 bases for V and 5 bases for J; bases not matched to a gene: 7. The CDR3 DNA is TGTGCCATAAGACAGGGAGTTTATGGCTACACCTTC. This translates into CAIRQGVYGYTF.

The chain combines TRBV11-2 with TRBJ1-2, with D possibly TRBD1 on 5 matching bases. The V gene's germline CDR1 is SGHAT and CDR2 FQNNGV. The CDR3 is 15 residues long. Deletions cut 1 base from V and 8 bases from J, with 17 bases between. This CDR3 reads CASSLVGTVTGGYTF. The CDR3 region has the DNA TGTGCCAGCAGCTTAGTCGGGACCGTGACTGGGGGCTACACCTTC.

This clone showed up just once. The chain carries TRBV7-2 and TRBJ2-3; no clear D. Between the trimmed V and J ends, which lost 1 base and 0 bases, there was a span of 2 bases. The V gene's germline CDR1 is SGHTA and CDR2 FQGNSA. CDR3 length: 13 residues. The CDR3 spells CASSLVSTDTQYF. The DNA for the CDR3 is TGTGCCAGCAGCTTAGTCAGCACAGATACGCAGTATTTT.

This clone was seen only once. The rearrangement uses TRBV11-2 and TRBJ2-7; TRBD1 aligns across 9 bases. The CDR3 loop spans 15 amino acids. J lost 2 bases, V lost 5 bases, and 7 bases had no gene match. The germline V gene encodes CDR1 SGHAT and CDR2 FQNNGV. CDR3 in DNA: TGTGCCAGCAGCCTCGACAGGGGGTTCCCCTACGAGCAGTACTTC. Protein sequence: CASSLDRGFPYEQYF. Drawing the rest from reference TRBV11-2 and TRBJ2-7, the complete variable domain is EAGVAQSPRYKIIEKRQSVAFWCNPISGHATLYWYQQILGQGPKLLIQFQNNGVVDDSQLPKDRFSAERLKGVDSTLKIQPAKLEDSAVYLCASSLDRGFPYEQYFGPGTRLTVT.

The chain carries TRBV11-2 and TRBJ2-1, with TRBD2 matching over 7 bases. Germline loops: CDR1 SGHAT, CDR2 FQNNGV. The CDR3 is 16 residues long. The V gene end was trimmed by 5 bases and the J gene end by 0 bases; junction bases not matched to a gene: 7. CDR3 region: CASSGGREPSYNEQFF. The CDR3 coding sequence is TGTGCCAGCAGCGGGGGGAGGGAGCCCTCCTACAATGAGCAGTTCTTC.

The rearrangement uses TRBV5-1 and TRBJ2-1, with TRBD1 as a possible D gene (5 bases). The CDR3 loop spans 14 amino acids. V lost 0 bases, J lost 2 bases, and 6 bases lay in between. The germline CDR1 and CDR2 sequences are SGHRS and YFSETQ. CDR3 protein: CASSLADTYNEQFF. DNA of the CDR3: TGCGCCAGCAGCTTGGCGGACACCTACAATGAGCAGTTCTTC.

This clone was recorded only once. V and J are TRBV5-6 and TRBJ1-5, with D possibly being TRBD1 (5 bases). The germline V and J ends were trimmed by 0 bases and 5 bases, with 9 bases remaining between them. Germline CDR1 and CDR2: SGHDT and YYEEEE. The CDR3 runs to 14 residues. The CDR3 DNA is TGTGCCAGCAGCTTGGGGGGGAAGGATCAGCCCCAGCATTTT. Its protein is CASSLGGKDQPQHF.

The V gene is TRBV18, the J gene TRBJ2-6; 8 nucleotides align to TRBD1. Germline V CDR1 and CDR2: KGHSH, LQKENI. The CDR3 is 20 amino acids. The trim removed 6 bases at V and 0 bases at J, leaving 16 bases unmatched. The CDR3 loop reads CASSGPTRDRRFSGANVLTF. The CDR3 DNA follows: TGTGCCAGCTCCGGTCCCACCCGGGACAGGAGATTCTCTGGGGCCAACGTCCTGACTTTC.

Points on this clone: The junction shows a germline mismatch at one end, possibly a read error. The chain has TRBV6-5 and TRBJ2-4; possibly TRBD2 for D (5 bases). There are 11 residues in the CDR3. The germline gives CDR1 MNHEY, CDR2 SVGAGI. The CDR3, as DNA: TGTGCCAGCAATAATCTCGGAGGCTGGGACTTC. This encodes CASNNLGGWDF.

V and J are TRBV4-1 and TRBJ1-2; 7 bases line up with TRBD1. This CDR3 contains 15 residues. Germline CDR1 is MGHRA and CDR2 is YSYEKL. J lost 4 bases, V lost 1 base, and 6 bases had no gene match. The CDR3 spells CASSQVAGTAYGYTF. CDR3 DNA sequence: TGCGCCAGCAGCCAAGTGGCGGGGACAGCCTATGGCTACACCTTC.

The chain combines TRBV7-8 with TRBJ1-5, with 7 positions matching TRBD1. Per the germline V gene, CDR1 is SGHVS and CDR2 is FQNEAQ. This CDR3 has 15 residues. The junction had 8 bases not matched to a gene; V was cut back by 5 bases and J by 4 bases. CDR3 DNA sequence: TGTGCCAGCAGCGTAGGGACAGCTAAAAATCAGCCCCAGCATTTT. Translation: CASSVGTAKNQPQHF.

This chain connects TRBV29-1 to TRBJ2-3; TRBD1 matches at 7 bases. Germline assignment: CDR1 SQVTM and CDR2 ANQGSEA. The CDR3 extends over 9 amino acids. CDR3 amino acids: CRTGDTQYF. DNA of the CDR3: TGCAGGACAGGGGATACGCAGTATTTT.

This sequence joins TRBV6-5 and TRBJ1-1; 7 bases agree with TRBD1. The CDR3 sequence is 13 residues long. Germline lookup yields CDR1 MNHEY and CDR2 SVGAGI. Trimming at V came to 4 bases and at J to 10 bases, leaving 9 bases not matched to a gene. CDR3 in DNA: TGTGCCAGCAGTTTACAGACAGGGATAGCAGCTTTCTTT. This sequence encodes CASSLQTGIAAFF.

The sample holds one count of this clone. The CDR3, as DNA: TGTGCCAGTAGTTACTTAGGGGGACTCCCTCCCTATGGCTACACCTTC. Translation gives CASSYLGGLPPYGYTF. The chain is built from TRBV19 and TRBJ1-2, with a possible D match to TRBD1 (6 bases). The CDR3 sequence is 16 residues long. V was clipped by 5 bases and J by 4 bases, with 20 bases between them. Germline V gene data show CDR1 as LNHDA and CDR2 as SQIVND (reference sequence).

The chain is built from TRBV29-1 and TRBJ1-1, with 7 nucleotides matching TRBD1. This CDR3 has 15 residues. V lost 3 bases and J lost 2; bases outside the gene matches: 9. Germline V gene data show CDR1 as SQVTM and CDR2 as ANQGSEA. In nucleotides, the CDR3 is TGCAGCGTTGATTACGCCGACAGGGATAACACTGAAGCTTTCTTT. This sequence encodes CSVDYADRDNTEAFF.

V gene TRBV2 combines with J gene TRBJ1-2, with D tentatively TRBD1 (5 bases). CDR3 size: 12 residues. Germline V gene sequence: CDR1 SNHLY, CDR2 FYNNEI. The V end lost 5 bases, the J end lost 9 bases, and 13 bases lay between the germline ends. The CDR3: CASSWDGRSYTF. Here the CDR3 DNA reads TGTGCCAGCAGTTGGGACGGTCGAAGCTACACCTTC.

The chain uses TRBV27 and TRBJ2-2; the D is unclear. V was trimmed by 3 bases and J by 4 bases, leaving 6 bases between them. Per the germline V gene, CDR1 is MNHEY and CDR2 is SMNVEV (reference sequence). There are 13 residues in the CDR3. The CDR3 here is CASSFKITGELFF. In nucleotides, the CDR3 is TGTGCCAGCAGTTTCAAGATCACCGGGGAGCTGTTTTTT.

The chain employs TRBV7-3 and TRBJ2-5, with a weak D call TRBD1 (6 bases). CDR3 size: 14 residues. The V gene lost 5 bases and the J gene lost 0 bases, with 10 bases spanning the gap. Germline V gives CDR1 SGHTA, CDR2 FQGTGA. DNA of the CDR3: TGTGCCAGCAGCGCTTCAGGGGACCAAGAGACCCAGTACTTC. Translated, it gives CASSASGDQETQYF.

The rearrangement links TRBV9 to TRBJ1-4; no definite D call. V lost 0 bases and J 5 bases, leaving 5 bases between the germline ends. The germline CDR1 and CDR2 sequences are SGDLS and YYNGEE. The CDR3 totals 13 residues. CDR3 nucleotide sequence: TGTGCCAGCAGCGTAGCGCTGAATGAAAAACTGTTTTTT. This sequence encodes CASSVALNEKLFF.

The chain joins TRBV5-1 to TRBJ2-1, with 10 bases matching TRBD2. Per the germline V gene, CDR1 is SGHRS and CDR2 is YFSETQ. With 4 bases clipped from V and 7 bases from J, the junction kept 5 bases outside the gene matches. This CDR3 spans 14 amino acids. Here the CDR3 reads CASSPSGRGNEQFF. Written as DNA, the CDR3 is TGCGCCAGCAGCCCTAGCGGGAGAGGGAATGAGCAGTTCTTC.